Following are 10 T cell receptor beta chains from one sample sequenced in a study of T cell repertoires in cytomegalovirus infection. TCRdb analysed the reads with MiXCR anew, one entry per CDR3 protein. The repertoire has 300,000 or so distinct CDR3 sequences, about 26% of them found once; the top ten carry 14%. The sample comprised PBMCs. The receptors come from a human donor in good health (CMV status not recorded). Some clones in this sample may be carry-over from other donors' samples.

This clonotype has more than one count but fewer than ten. The J gene is TRBJ2-1, the V gene TRBV27; D possibly corresponds to TRBD2 (7 bases). CDR3 length equals 17 residues. Deletions cut 6 bases from V and 9 bases from J, with 27 bases between. Germline V gene lookup returns CDR1 MNHEY and CDR2 SMNVEV (reference sequence). CDR3: CASSSAKTGLQRGEQFF. As DNA, the CDR3 is TGTGCCAGCAGCTCTGCTAAGACAGGACTCCAGCGGGGTGAGCAGTTCTTC.

V is TRBV20-1 and J is TRBJ2-7; 7 bases agree with TRBD2. With V trimmed by 3 bases and J by 6 bases, 8 bases remained unmatched. The CDR3 consists of 13 residues. Germline V gives CDR1 DFQATT, CDR2 SNEGSKA (reference sequence). The CDR3 loop is CSASRGSGTEQYF. The CDR3 bases are TGCAGTGCTAGCCGAGGAAGCGGGACCGAGCAGTACTTC.

This clonotype appeared many times. The chain has TRBV7-2 and TRBJ2-1; possible D gene TRBD2, 5 bases. Deletions cut 1 base from V and 10 bases from J, with 17 bases between. The CDR3 has 15 residues. Germline CDR1 is SGHTA and CDR2 is FQGNSA. The CDR3 reads CASSLGMGGLLEQFF. CDR3 nucleotide sequence: TGTGCCAGCAGCTTAGGGATGGGTGGACTCCTCGAGCAGTTCTTC. The full variable domain, with the rest looked up from reference TRBV7-2 and TRBJ2-1, is GAGVSQSPSNKVTEKGKDVELRCDPISGHTALYWYRQSLGQGLEFLIYFQGNSAPDKSGLPSDRFSAERTGGSVSTLTIQRTQQEDSAVYLCASSLGMGGLLEQFFGPGTRLTVL.

In its sample, this clonotype was seen many times. This chain links TRBV18 with TRBJ2-1; maybe TRBD2 (6 bases). V was shortened by 2 bases and J by 5 bases, with 13 bases between the two germline ends. CDR3 size: 15 residues. Germline CDR1 reads KGHSH; CDR2 reads LQKENI. The CDR3 region has the DNA TGTGCCAGCTCACCAAGTCGGGAGACCAACAATGAGCAGTTCTTC. Its protein is CASSPSRETNNEQFF.

The V call is TRBV19, the J call TRBJ2-7; D gene ambiguous. Trimming pared 4 bases from V and 2 bases from J, leaving 12 bases between. The CDR3 has 14 amino acids. Germline V gene sequence: CDR1 LNHDA, CDR2 SQIVND (reference sequence). CDR3 in DNA: TGTGCCAGTAGTAGCCGACTGACCCCCTACGAGCAGTACTTC. Protein: CASSSRLTPYEQYF.

The chain has TRBV28 and TRBJ1-4, with 7 bases fitting TRBD1. Germline values: CDR1 MDHEN, CDR2 SYDVKM. V shed 6 bases, J shed 7 bases, and the junction held 14 bases outside the gene matches. CDR3 size: 16 residues. In DNA form, the CDR3 reads TGTGCCAGCAGCCCTACCCGTAGGGGGCGGTCTGAAAAACTGTTTTTT. This codes for CASSPTRRGRSEKLFF.

This clonotype was observed many times. This rearrangement joins TRBV11-2 to TRBJ2-7; D is uncertain. This CDR3 region has 14 residues. Germline loops: CDR1 SGHAT, CDR2 FQNNGV. Trimming stripped 4 bases from V and 5 bases from J, with 15 bases between. The CDR3 here is CASSYGLVAHEQYF. The DNA for the CDR3 is TGTGCCAGCAGCTACGGCCTGGTTGCCCACGAGCAGTACTTC.

This clonotype was observed many times. V and J are TRBV5-1 and TRBJ2-3; 14 bases fit TRBD2. The CDR3 runs to 16 residues. Germline V lookup: CDR1 SGHRS, CDR2 YFSETQ. J gave up 5 bases and V 3 bases, and 5 bases lay outside the gene matches. The CDR3 nucleotides are TGCGCCAGCAGCTGGGGACTAGCGGGAGCGGGAGATACGCAGTATTTT. This gives the protein CASSWGLAGAGDTQYF.

The chain recombines TRBV13 with TRBJ2-1, with D hard to call. V shed 4 bases and J shed 3 bases, with 16 bases lying between them. The germline CDR1 and CDR2 sequences are PRHDT and FYEKMQ (reference sequence). The CDR3 is made up of 16 amino acids. CDR3 sequence: CASSSPLTEFYNEQFF. DNA of the CDR3: TGTGCCAGCAGCTCCCCCTTGACGGAATTCTACAATGAGCAGTTCTTC.

The rearrangement links TRBV2 to TRBJ1-3; D unclear. CDR1 is SNHLY, CDR2 FYNNEI, per germline. V shed 3 bases and J shed 1 base, with 10 bases lying between them. CDR3 length equals 15 residues. The CDR3 DNA reads TGTGCCAGCAGTGAGGACGGCCGGTCTGGAAACACCATATATTTT. This translates into CASSEDGRSGNTIYF.